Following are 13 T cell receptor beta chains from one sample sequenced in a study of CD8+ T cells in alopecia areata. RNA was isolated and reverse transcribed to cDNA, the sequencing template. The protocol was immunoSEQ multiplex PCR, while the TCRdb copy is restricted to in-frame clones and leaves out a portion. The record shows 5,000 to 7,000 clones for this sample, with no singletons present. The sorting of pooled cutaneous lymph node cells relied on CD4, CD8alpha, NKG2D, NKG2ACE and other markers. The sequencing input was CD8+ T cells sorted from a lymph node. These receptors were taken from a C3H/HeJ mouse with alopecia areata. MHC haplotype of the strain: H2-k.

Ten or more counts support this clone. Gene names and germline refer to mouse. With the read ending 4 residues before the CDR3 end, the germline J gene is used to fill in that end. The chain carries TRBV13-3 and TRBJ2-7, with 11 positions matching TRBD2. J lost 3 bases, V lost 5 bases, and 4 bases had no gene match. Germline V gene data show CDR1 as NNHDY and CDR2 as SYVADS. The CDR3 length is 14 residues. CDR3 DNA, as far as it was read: TGTGCCAGCAGGGGACTGGGGGAAGACTAT. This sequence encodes CASRGLGEDY. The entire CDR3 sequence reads CASRGLGEDYEQYF.

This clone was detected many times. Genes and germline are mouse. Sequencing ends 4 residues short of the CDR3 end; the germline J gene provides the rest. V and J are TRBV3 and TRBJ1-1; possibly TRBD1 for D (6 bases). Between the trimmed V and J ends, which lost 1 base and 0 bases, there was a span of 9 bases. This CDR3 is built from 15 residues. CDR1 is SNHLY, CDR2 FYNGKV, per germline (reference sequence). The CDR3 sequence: CASSLEQGANTEVFF. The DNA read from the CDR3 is TGTGCCAGCAGCTTAGAACAGGGTGCAAACACA.

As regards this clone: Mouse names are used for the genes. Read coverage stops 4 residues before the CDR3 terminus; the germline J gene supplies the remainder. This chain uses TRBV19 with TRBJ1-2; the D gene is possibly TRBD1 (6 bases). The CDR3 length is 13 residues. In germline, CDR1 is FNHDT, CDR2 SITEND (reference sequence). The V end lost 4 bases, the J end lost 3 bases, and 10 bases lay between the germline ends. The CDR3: CASSPGQYSDYTF. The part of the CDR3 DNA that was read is TGTGCCAGCAGTCCCGGACAGTACTCC. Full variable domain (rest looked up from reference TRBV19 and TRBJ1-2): GGIITQTPKFLIGQEGQKLTLKCQQNFNHDTMYWYRQDSGKGLRLIYYSITENDLQKGDLSEGYDASREKKSSFSLTVTSAQKNEMAVFLCASSPGQYSDYTFGSGTRLLVI.

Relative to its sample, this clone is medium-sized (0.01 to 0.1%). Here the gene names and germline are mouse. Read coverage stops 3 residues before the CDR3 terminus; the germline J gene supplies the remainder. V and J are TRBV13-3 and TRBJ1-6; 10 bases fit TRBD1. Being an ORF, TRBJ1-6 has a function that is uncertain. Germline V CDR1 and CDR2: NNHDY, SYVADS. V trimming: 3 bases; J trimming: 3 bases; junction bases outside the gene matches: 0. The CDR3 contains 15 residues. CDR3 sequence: CASSGTGGYNSPLYF. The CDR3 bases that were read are TGTGCCAGCAGTGGGACAGGGGGCTATAATTCGCCC.

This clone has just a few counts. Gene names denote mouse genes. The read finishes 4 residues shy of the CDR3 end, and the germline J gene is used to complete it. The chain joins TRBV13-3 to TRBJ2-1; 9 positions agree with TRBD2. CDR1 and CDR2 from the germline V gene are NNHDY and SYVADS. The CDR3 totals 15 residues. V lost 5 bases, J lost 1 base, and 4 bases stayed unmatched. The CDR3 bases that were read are TGTGCCAGCAGGAGACTGGGGGAAAACTATGCT. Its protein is CASRRLGENYA. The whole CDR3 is CASRRLGENYAEQFF.

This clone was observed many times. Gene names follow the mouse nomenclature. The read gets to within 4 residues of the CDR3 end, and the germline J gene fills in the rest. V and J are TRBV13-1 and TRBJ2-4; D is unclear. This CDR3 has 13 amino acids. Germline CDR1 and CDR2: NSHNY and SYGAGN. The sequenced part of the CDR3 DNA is TGTGCCAGCAGTGATGCCACAAAAAAC. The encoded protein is CASSDATKN. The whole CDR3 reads CASSDATKNTLYF.

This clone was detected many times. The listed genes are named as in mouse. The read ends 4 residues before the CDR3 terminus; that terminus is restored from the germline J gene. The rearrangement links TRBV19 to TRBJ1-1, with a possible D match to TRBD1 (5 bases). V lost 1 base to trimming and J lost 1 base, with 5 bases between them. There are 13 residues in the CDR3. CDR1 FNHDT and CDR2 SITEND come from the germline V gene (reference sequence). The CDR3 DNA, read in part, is TGTGCCAGCAGTATAACAGGGAACACA. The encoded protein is CASSITGNT. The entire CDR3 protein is CASSITGNTEVFF.

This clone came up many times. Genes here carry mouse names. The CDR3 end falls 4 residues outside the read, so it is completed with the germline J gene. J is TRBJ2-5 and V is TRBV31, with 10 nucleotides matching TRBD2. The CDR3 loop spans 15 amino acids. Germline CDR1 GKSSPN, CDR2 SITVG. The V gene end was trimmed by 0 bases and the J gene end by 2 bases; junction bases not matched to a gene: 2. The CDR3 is CAWSLWTGGQDTQYF. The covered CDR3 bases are TGTGCCTGGAGTCTATGGACTGGGGGCCAAGAC.

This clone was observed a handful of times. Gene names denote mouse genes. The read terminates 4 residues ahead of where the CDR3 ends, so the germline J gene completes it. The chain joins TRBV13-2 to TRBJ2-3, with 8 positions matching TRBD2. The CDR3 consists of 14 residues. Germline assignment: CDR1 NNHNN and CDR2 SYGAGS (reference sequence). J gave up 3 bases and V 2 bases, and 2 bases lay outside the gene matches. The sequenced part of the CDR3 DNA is TGTGCCAGCGGTGAGGGGGGGCGCGCAGAA. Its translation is CASGEGGRAE. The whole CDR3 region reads CASGEGGRAETLYF.

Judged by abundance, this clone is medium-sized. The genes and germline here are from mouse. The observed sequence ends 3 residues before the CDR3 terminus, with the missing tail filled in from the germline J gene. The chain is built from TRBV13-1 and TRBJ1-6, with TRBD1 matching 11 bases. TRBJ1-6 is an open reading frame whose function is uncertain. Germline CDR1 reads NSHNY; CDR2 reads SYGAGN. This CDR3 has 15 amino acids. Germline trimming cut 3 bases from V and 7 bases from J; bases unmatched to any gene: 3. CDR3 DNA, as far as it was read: TGTGCCAGCAGTGGGACAGGGGGCGCGAATTCGCCC. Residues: CASSGTGGANSP. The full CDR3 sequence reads CASSGTGGANSPLYF.

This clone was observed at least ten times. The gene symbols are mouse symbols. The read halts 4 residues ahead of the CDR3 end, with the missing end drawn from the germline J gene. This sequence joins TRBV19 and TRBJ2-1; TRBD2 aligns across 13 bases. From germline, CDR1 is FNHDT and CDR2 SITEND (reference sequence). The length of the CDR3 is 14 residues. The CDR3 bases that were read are TGTGCCAGCAGTATGGACTGGGGGGGCGCT. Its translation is CASSMDWGGA. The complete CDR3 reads CASSMDWGGAEQFF.

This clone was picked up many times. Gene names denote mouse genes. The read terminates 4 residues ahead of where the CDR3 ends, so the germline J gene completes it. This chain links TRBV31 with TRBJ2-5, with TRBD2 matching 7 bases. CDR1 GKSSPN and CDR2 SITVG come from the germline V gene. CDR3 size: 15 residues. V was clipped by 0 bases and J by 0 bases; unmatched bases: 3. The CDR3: CAWSLSGGNQDTQYF. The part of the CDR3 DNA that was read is TGTGCCTGGAGTCTATCTGGGGGTAACCAAGAC.

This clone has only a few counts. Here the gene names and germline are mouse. CDR3 loop: CASSLTGGNYAEQFF. The covered CDR3 bases are TGTGCCAGCTCTCTGACTGGGGGGAACTATGCT. V gene TRBV12-1 combines with J gene TRBJ2-1; 10 nucleotides agree with TRBD2. The read terminates 4 residues ahead of where the CDR3 ends, so the germline J gene completes it. This CDR3 has 15 amino acids. V dropped 1 base and J dropped 1; count of bases not matched to a gene: 0. The V gene's germline CDR1 is SGHSN and CDR2 HYEKVE. Looking up the rest from reference TRBV12-1 and TRBJ2-1 gives the full variable domain: DSGVVQSPRHIIKEKGGRSVLTCIPISGHSNVVWYQQTLGKELKFLIQHYEKVERDKGFLPSRFSVQQFDDYHSEMNMSALELEDSAMYFCASSLTGGNYAEQFFGPGTRLTVL.